This T cell receptor beta chain was obtained from a study of long-term antiretroviral therapy in people with HIV. The study, taken as a whole, reports: Controls had broader CDR3 length ranges than HIV repertoires did.

The United States was where all participants with HIV were treated. Samples held roughly 0.85-10 million cryopreserved PBMC before DNA extraction. Germline V gene data show CDR1 as SGHDT and CDR2 as YYEEEE. Trimming removed 6 bases from V and 5 bases from J; junction bases left unmatched: 4. The CDR3 is 13 amino acids. In regard to this clone: Its antigen is unidentified.

Samples were assayed with immunoSEQ v3.0 at survey level. Generated by immunoSEQ multiplex PCR, the TCRdb table keeps only in-frame clones and is missing some. Found here are tens of thousands of clones, around 84% of them singletons; the top ten hold about 5.3%. This clonotype was obtained from a woman aged 25-40 years with HIV. V usage is TRBV5-6 and J usage is TRBJ2-2; 7 nucleotides align to TRBD1. The specimen was unsorted PBMCs, collected just over 2.7 years before starting antiretroviral therapy. For the CDR3, the DNA is TGTGCCAGCATCTTACAGGGGACCGGGGAGCTGTTTTTT. It yields the protein CASILQGTGELFF.